This is a list of T cell receptor beta chains from one sample in a study of cytomegalovirus exposure and HLA in healthy donors. The repertoire was sequenced with immunoSEQ multiplex PCR; TCRdb's copy has only in-frame clones and lacks some. The sample includes 75,000 to 100,000 clones, roughly 74% of them seen just once. The sequencing sample was made of PBMCs. These receptors came from a female donor in good health and CMV-seropositive. Each CDR3 is given with its conserved first and last residue. Fields, in order: clone size, V gene, D gene, J gene, CDR3 DNA, CDR3 protein. The D gene is left open where the match is weak. Size values are once, few and many counts, or a class for expanded clones, and some rows have none.

NA	TRBV11-3	TRBD1	TRBJ2-5	TGTGCCAGCAGTCGGACAGGGGAGGGGACCCAGTACTTC	CASSRTGEGTQYF
once	TRBV14	TRBD1	TRBJ2-7	TGTGCCAGCAGCCAACGGCAGGGGGTGGGGTACGAGCAGTACTTC	CASSQRQGVGYEQYF
NA	TRBV2	NA	TRBJ2-1	TGTGCCAGCAGTGAACAAGCCAATGAGCAGTTCTTC	CASSEQANEQFF
once	TRBV28	TRBD1	TRBJ1-6	TGTGCCAGCAGTTTAGGGGGGACAGGGAGATTCTCCCTCCACTTT	CASSLGGTGRFSLHF
few	TRBV28	NA	TRBJ1-3	TGTGCCAGCAGTATCTTACAGAACACCATATATTTT	CASSILQNTIYF
NA	TRBV28	NA	TRBJ1-5	TGTGCCAGCAGTCAAACAGGGAAAAGGGATCAGCCCCAGCATTTT	CASSQTGKRDQPQHF
NA	TRBV28	TRBD2	TRBJ2-7	TGTGCCAGTATCCGGACTAGCGGGAGCCGGGGGGAGCAGTACTTC	CASIRTSGSRGEQYF
NA	TRBV14	TRBD1	TRBJ1-6	TGTGCCAGCAGCCTAGAACAGGGGCCAGTCTATAATTCACCCCTCCACTTT	CASSLEQGPVYNSPLHF
NA	TRBV27	NA	TRBJ2-7	TGTGCCAGCAGTTTGGCCAGGACCTACGAGCAGTACTTC	CASSLARTYEQYF
NA	TRBV19	NA	TRBJ2-3	TGTGCCAGTAGTACGAACAGGGAAGGAACGCAGTATTTT	CASSTNREGTQYF